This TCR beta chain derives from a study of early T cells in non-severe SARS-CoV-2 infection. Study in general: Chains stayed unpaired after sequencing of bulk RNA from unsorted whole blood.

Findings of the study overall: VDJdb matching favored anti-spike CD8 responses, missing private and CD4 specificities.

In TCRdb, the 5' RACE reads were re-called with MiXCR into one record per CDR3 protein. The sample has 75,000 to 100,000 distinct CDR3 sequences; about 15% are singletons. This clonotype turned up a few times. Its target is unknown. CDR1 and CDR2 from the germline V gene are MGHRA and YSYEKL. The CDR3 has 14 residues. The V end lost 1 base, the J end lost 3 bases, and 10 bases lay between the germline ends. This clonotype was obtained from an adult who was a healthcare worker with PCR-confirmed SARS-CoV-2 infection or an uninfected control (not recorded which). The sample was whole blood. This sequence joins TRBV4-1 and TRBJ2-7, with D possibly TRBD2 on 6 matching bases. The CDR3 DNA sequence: TGCGCCAGCAGCCAAGCGGGACTCGGCTACGAGCAGTACTTC. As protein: CASSQAGLGYEQYF.